This TCR beta chain comes out of a study of cytotoxic CD8 clonotypes in ibrutinib-treated CLL. The intended depth for sequencing was 1 in 200,000 to 1 in 1 million T cells. Sequenced by immunoSEQ multiplex PCR; TCRdb stores in-frame clones only, minus some. The table has tens of thousands of clones, 45% to 65% seen once. In its sample, this clone was seen many times. Its antigen is still unknown. The CDR3 sequence is 14 residues long. Per germline, CDR1 SGHTA and CDR2 FQGNSA. The V end lost 5 bases, the J end lost 3 bases, and 11 bases lay between the germline ends. Notes on the study in general: There were few public clonotypes, and on treatment they contracted or stayed stable.

The TCR beta libraries used approximately 2 micrograms of genomic DNA that came from cryopreserved PBMCs. The rearrangement links TRBV7-2 to TRBJ1-5, with D tentatively TRBD1 (6 bases). Specimen: PBMCs, collected after 12 months of ibrutinib treatment. This sequence was found in a human donor with chronic lymphocytic leukemia. The CDR3 protein is CASSPWTDNQPQHF. The DNA of the CDR3 is TGTGCCAGCAGCCCGTGGACAGACAATCAGCCCCAGCATTTT.